The 14 T cell receptor beta chains presented below share a single source sample, sequenced in a study of control samples from healthy donors and cancer patients (dated by TCRdb to 2019 to 2021). The method behind the library was the immunoSEQ multiplex PCR assay. The table was pulled from immuneACCESS by TCRdb, which kept in-frame rearrangements only. Such tables lose some clones; where checked, under half of the loss comes from unresolved V genes, and the rest has no known cause. Across this sample there are around 100,000 clones, with 92% seen only once. Of the sample, 2% to 3% falls within the top ten clones. Specimen: blood. These receptors all come from a woman aged 18-29 years in good health.

The chain joins TRBV10-3 to TRBJ1-1; D is undetermined. Germline loops: CDR1 ENHRY, CDR2 SYGVKD. The CDR3 totals 13 residues. V was trimmed by 8 bases and J by 0 bases, leaving 10 bases between them. CDR3 residues: CAIQRELNTEAFF. The CDR3 DNA reads as TGTGCCATCCAGCGAGAACTGAACACTGAAGCTTTCTTT.

The chain carries TRBV29-1 and TRBJ1-1; possibly TRBD1 for D (5 bases). There are 17 residues in the CDR3. Between the trimmed V and J ends, which lost 1 base and 1 base, there was a span of 19 bases. Germline CDR1 reads SQVTM; CDR2 reads ANQGSEA. The CDR3 protein is CSVEGLGTEGRNTEAFF. The CDR3 bases are TGCAGCGTTGAAGGGCTCGGGACGGAGGGACGGAACACTGAAGCTTTCTTT.

The chain uses TRBV30 and TRBJ2-7; 8 positions agree with TRBD1. Germline V lookup: CDR1 GTSNPN, CDR2 SVGIG (reference sequence). The trim removed 3 bases at V and 7 bases at J, leaving 8 bases unmatched. The CDR3 totals 13 residues. CDR3 sequence (DNA): TGTGCCTGGAGCCCGGACAGGGCAGCTGAGCAGTACTTC. Translating it yields CAWSPDRAAEQYF.

V is TRBV4-2 and J is TRBJ2-3, with 8 bases lining up with TRBD2. After removal of 2 bases from V and 2 bases from J, the junction contained 6 bases not matched to a gene. CDR3 size: 16 residues. CDR1 is LGHNA and CDR2 is YNFKEQ in the germline V gene. The CDR3 is CASSQSSGGITDTQYF. The CDR3 bases are TGTGCCAGCAGCCAATCCTCGGGGGGGATCACAGATACGCAGTATTTT.

The CDR3 is CASSPRLAGGTGELFF. CDR3 DNA: TGTGCCAGCAGCCCTCGACTAGCGGGAGGCACCGGGGAGCTGTTTTTT. The V gene is TRBV27, the J gene TRBJ2-2; 13 nucleotides line up with TRBD2. The germline gives CDR1 MNHEY, CDR2 SMNVEV (reference sequence). The CDR3 runs to 16 residues. V lost 6 bases, J lost 4 bases, and 5 bases stayed unmatched.

A single count supports this clone. The chain couples TRBV7-2 to TRBJ2-2; D remains ambiguous. Looked up from germline, CDR1 is SGHTA and CDR2 is FQGNSA. This CDR3 spans 13 amino acids. V dropped 6 bases and J dropped 7 bases, with 12 bases sitting between them. CDR3 in amino acids: CASSVQVVGELFF. CDR3 nucleotides: TGTGCCAGCAGTGTTCAAGTTGTCGGGGAGCTGTTTTTT.

This clone showed up just once. This chain uses TRBV6-6 with TRBJ2-5; the match to TRBD1 covers 9 bases. Germline CDR1 and CDR2: MNHNY and SVGAGI (reference sequence). J gave up 4 bases and V 5 bases, and 8 bases lay outside the gene matches. This CDR3 is built from 15 residues. In DNA, the CDR3 is TGTGCCAGCAGTACAGGGGGCATTGGGTCAGAGACCCAGTACTTC. Amino acids: CASSTGGIGSETQYF.

CDR3: CSVAGLGYNEQFF. The CDR3 nucleotides are TGCAGCGTTGCGGGACTAGGATACAATGAGCAGTTCTTC. The chain carries TRBV29-1 and TRBJ2-1; 8 nucleotides match TRBD2. The CDR3 consists of 13 residues. The V segment lost 4 bases and the J segment 4 bases; nucleotides outside the gene matches: 3. From germline, CDR1 is SQVTM and CDR2 ANQGSEA.

Here the CDR3 reads CASSSRDTRTNTEAFF. DNA for the CDR3: TGTGCCAGCAGCTCCCGGGACACCCGGACGAACACTGAAGCTTTCTTT. This chain connects TRBV7-9 to TRBJ1-1; a possible D gene is TRBD1 (6 bases). In germline, CDR1 is SEHNR, CDR2 FQNEAQ (reference sequence). This CDR3 has 16 residues. The germline V and J ends were trimmed by 4 bases and 1 base, with 16 bases remaining between them.

This clone has only one observation. The V gene is TRBV4-3, the J gene TRBJ2-7; D uncertain. Germline V gene lookup returns CDR1 LGHNA and CDR2 YSLEER. Trimming left V 0 bases short and J 5 bases short, with 14 bases between. The CDR3 spans 15 residues. CDR3 in amino acids: CASSQDITFPHEQYF. The CDR3 DNA follows: TGCGCCAGCAGCCAAGATATTACCTTCCCCCACGAGCAGTACTTC.

The V gene is TRBV5-1, the J gene TRBJ2-7; unclear D gene. Trimming took 1 base from V and 7 from J, leaving 12 bases between them. The CDR3 totals 13 residues. In germline, CDR1 is SGHRS, CDR2 YFSETQ. CDR3 sequence: CASSLLPAREQYF. CDR3 sequence (DNA): TGCGCCAGCAGCTTGTTACCGGCGCGGGAGCAGTACTTC.

This chain uses TRBV19 with TRBJ1-1; no clear D gene. Per the germline V gene, CDR1 is LNHDA and CDR2 is SQIVND (reference sequence). V shed 2 bases and J shed 0 bases, with 10 bases lying between them. This CDR3 region has 15 residues. CDR3 sequence: CASSISQIMNTEAFF. As DNA, the CDR3 is TGTGCCAGTAGTATATCCCAGATTATGAACACTGAAGCTTTCTTT.

V usage is TRBV28 and J usage is TRBJ2-7; D remains ambiguous. V gave up 5 bases and J gave up 2 bases, with 16 bases separating them. Germline values: CDR1 MDHEN, CDR2 SYDVKM. This CDR3 is 15 amino acids long. The CDR3 loop is CASSRQGGVAYEQYF. The CDR3 DNA reads TGTGCCAGCAGTCGTCAAGGTGGCGTAGCCTACGAGCAGTACTTC.

In its sample, this clone was seen once. The chain employs TRBV6-5 and TRBJ2-5; perhaps TRBD2 as D (6 bases). CDR1 is MNHEY, CDR2 SVGAGI, per germline. The CDR3 has 13 residues. The V end was cut by 4 bases, the J end by 3 bases, with 9 bases between. The CDR3 nucleotides are TGTGCCAGCAGTTTGGGAGGTGAAGAGACCCAGTACTTC. It yields the protein CASSLGGEETQYF.